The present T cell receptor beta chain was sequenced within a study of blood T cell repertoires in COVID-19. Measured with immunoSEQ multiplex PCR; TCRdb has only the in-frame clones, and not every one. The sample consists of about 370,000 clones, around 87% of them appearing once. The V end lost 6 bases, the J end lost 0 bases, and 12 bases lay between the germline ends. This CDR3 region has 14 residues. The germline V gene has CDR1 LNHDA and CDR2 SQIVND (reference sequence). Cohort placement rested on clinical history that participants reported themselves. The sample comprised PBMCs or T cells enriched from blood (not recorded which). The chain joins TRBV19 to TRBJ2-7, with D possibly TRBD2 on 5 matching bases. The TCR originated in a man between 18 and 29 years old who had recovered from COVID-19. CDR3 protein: CASRNVGSSYEQYF. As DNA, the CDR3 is TGTGCCAGTAGAAACGTGGGGAGCTCCTACGAGCAGTACTTC.